This TCR beta chain was captured in a study of cytotoxic CD8 clonotypes in ibrutinib-treated CLL. Around 2 micrograms of genomic DNA from cryopreserved PBMCs went into TCR beta libraries. V was pared by 3 bases and J by 3 bases, with 4 bases of the junction left unmatched. The CDR3 is 15 amino acids. CDR1 and CDR2 from the germline V gene are SNHLY and FYNNEI. TCRdb keeps only in-frame clones here, not all; method: immunoSEQ multiplex PCR. The sample has approximately 340,000 clones; roughly 67% are singletons. In its sample, this clone was seen a few times. Sequenced material: PBMCs, taken after 36 months of ibrutinib treatment. The clonotype comes from a human donor with chronic lymphocytic leukemia. The V and J genes are TRBV2 and TRBJ2-7, with TRBD2 matching 11 bases. CDR3 protein: CASSDPTSGSYEQYF. DNA of the CDR3: TGTGCCAGCAGTGATCCCACTAGCGGGAGCTACGAGCAGTACTTC.